The rows below give T cell receptor beta chains drawn from one sample of a study of vaccination and CD4 T cells after COVID-19. Their target antigens are unknown. TCRdb called the PCR reads again in MiXCR, with one record for every CDR3 protein. Seen here are 20,000 to 25,000 distinct CDR3 sequences, about two fifths observed once, and the top ten hold just under 30%. Here the sequenced sample was CD4+ T cells from blood, cultured in vitro, taken about 7 months after SARS-CoV-2 vaccination. The receptors here all came from a human donor who had recovered from COVID-19. CDR3s include the opening cysteine and the closing phenylalanine or tryptophan. A D gene is named only where the DNA matches it firmly. Not all rows give a size; the values are once, few, many and, for expanded clones, a class.

D,V,J,size,DNA,CDR3
-,TRBV21-1,TRBJ2-7,few,TGTGCCAGCAGCAAAACAGAAAGACTTTGCTCCTACGAGCAGTACTTC,CASSKTERLCSYEQYF
TRBD2,TRBV5-1,TRBJ2-7,few,TGCGCCAGCAGCTTGTCCCCTAGCGGGAGTTACGAGCAGTACTTC,CASSLSPSGSYEQYF
-,TRBV12-3/TRBV12-4,TRBJ2-1,-,TGTGCCAGCAGGCGACTGGTAGGCAATGAGCAGTTCTTC,CASRRLVGNEQFF
-,TRBV7-2,TRBJ2-4,-,TGTGCCAGCAGCTTAGAGGGTCGGGCCAAAAACATTCAGTACTTC,CASSLEGRAKNIQYF
-,TRBV20-1,TRBJ1-2,-,TGCAGTGCTGACCTAGGGGACTATGGCTACACCTTC,CSADLGDYGYTF
-,TRBV24-1,TRBJ1-2,-,TGTGCCACCAGTGACCGGGGAGGGTATGGCTACACCTTC,CATSDRGGYGYTF
TRBD2,TRBV20-1,TRBJ2-1,-,TGCAGTGCTAGAGGCCTAGCGGGAGCGTACAATGAGCAGTTCTTC,CSARGLAGAYNEQFF
-,TRBV7-2,TRBJ2-7,-,TGTGCCAGCAGCTTAGGGTCCCACGAGCAGTACTTC,CASSLGSHEQYF
-,TRBV21-1,TRBJ2-3,-,TGTGCCAGCAGCAAAGCCGGACTAGCGGGGAATAGGGATACGCAGTATTTT,CASSKAGLAGNRDTQYF
-,TRBV10-3,TRBJ1-2,few,TGTGCCATCACTTCTGGACGGGACTTTACGGACTATGGCTACACCTTC,CAITSGRDFTDYGYTF